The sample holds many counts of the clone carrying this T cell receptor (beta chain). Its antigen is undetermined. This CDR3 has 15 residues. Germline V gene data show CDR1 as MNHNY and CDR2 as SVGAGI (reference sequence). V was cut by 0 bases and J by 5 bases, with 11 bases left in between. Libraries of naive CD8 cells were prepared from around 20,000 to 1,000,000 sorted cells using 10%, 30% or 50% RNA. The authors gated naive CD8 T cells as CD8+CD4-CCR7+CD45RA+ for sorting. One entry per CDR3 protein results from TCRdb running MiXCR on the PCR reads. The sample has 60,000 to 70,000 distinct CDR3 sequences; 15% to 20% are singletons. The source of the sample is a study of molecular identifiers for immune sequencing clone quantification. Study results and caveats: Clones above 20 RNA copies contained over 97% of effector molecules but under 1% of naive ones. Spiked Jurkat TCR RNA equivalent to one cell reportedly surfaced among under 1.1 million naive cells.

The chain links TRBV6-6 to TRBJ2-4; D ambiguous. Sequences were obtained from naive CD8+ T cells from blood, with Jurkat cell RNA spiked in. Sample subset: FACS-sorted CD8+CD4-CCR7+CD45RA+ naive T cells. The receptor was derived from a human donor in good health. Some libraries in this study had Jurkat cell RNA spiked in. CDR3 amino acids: CASSYSSELQNIQYF. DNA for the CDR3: TGTGCCAGCAGTTACTCATCGGAGCTTCAAAACATTCAGTACTTC.